The sample holds a few counts of the clone carrying this T cell receptor (beta chain). This sample stems from a study of naive and memory T cell subsets. This CDR3 comprises 14 residues. V lost 6 bases, J lost 0 bases, and 6 bases stayed unmatched. Germline V gene lookup returns CDR1 SQVTM and CDR2 ANQGSEA. An equimolar mix of two oligonucleotides served as the beta constant-region primer for TRBC1 and TRBC2. Ligated cDNA was amplified by four rounds of PCR with nested alpha and beta constant-region primers and SP2. TCRdb passed the UMI-ligation and nested PCR reads through MiXCR, listing each CDR3 protein once. The data contain around 130,000 distinct CDR3 sequences, around 35% of them singletons.

Input material: central memory CD4+ T cells from blood. The TCR comes from a human donor in good health. The chain combines TRBV29-1 with TRBJ2-7, with TRBD1 matching 9 bases. The CDR3 DNA is TGCAGCGTCCAAAGGGACAGGGTCTCCTACGAGCAGTACTTC. It specifies CSVQRDRVSYEQYF.